This TCR beta chain was sequenced in a study of beta chain features in type 1 diabetes. Findings of the study overall: The study found that naive, central memory and Treg TCRB repertoires appeared more similar in patients than in healthy donors.

With 6 bases removed from V and 2 bases from J, the gap between germline ends came to 10 bases. Germline assignment: CDR1 LGHNA and CDR2 YNFKEQ. The CDR3 covers 14 residues. Reverse transcription of all isolated RNA meant that expressed TCRB transcripts were sequenced. Clones were read by immunoSEQ multiplex PCR, and TCRdb kept only the in-frame ones, dropping some. The sample has about 130,000 clones, around a tenth seen once. As concerns this clone: What it recognizes is unknown.

The genes are TRBV4-2 and TRBJ2-2; D perhaps matches TRBD1 (6 bases). This receptor was obtained from a man younger than 30 in good health. Sequenced material: central memory CD4+ T cells from blood. CDR3 loop: CASRRTDNTGELFF. The CDR3 DNA sequence: TGTGCCAGCAGACGGACAGACAACACCGGGGAGCTGTTTTTT.